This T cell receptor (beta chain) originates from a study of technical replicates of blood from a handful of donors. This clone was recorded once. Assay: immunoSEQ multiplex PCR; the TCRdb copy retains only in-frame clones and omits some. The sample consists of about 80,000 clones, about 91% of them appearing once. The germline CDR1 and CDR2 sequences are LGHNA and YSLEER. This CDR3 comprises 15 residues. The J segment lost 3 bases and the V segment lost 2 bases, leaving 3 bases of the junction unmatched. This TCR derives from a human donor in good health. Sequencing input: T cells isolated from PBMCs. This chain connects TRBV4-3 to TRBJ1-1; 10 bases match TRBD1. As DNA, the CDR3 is TGCGCCAGCAGCCAACTCGGGACAGGGGACACTGAAGCTTTCTTT. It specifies CASSQLGTGDTEAFF.